This TCR beta chain was profiled in a study of tumor and adjacent non-tumor tissue in lung cancer. Three rounds of nested PCR, following a modified ARM-PCR protocol, produced the TCRbeta library. Via MiXCR, TCRdb re-called the multiplex PCR reads, giving one row per CDR3 protein. Of about 80,000 distinct CDR3 sequences in the sample, about 82% are singletons; the top ten hold 50% to 65%. RNA was extracted from bulk tissue without any cell sorting. This non-tumor lung sample came from over 3 cm beyond the tumor edge. Between August and November 2014, newly diagnosed, chemotherapy-naive lung cancer patients underwent thoracic surgery in China. The sample was distant non-tumor lung tissue. The sequence was obtained from a man aged 55 to 69 with non-small cell lung cancer.

The CDR3 DNA reads as TGTGTCACCTGCGTCCAAGGGGATACCGGGGAGCTGTTTTTT. Translated: CVTCVQGDTGELFF. J is TRBJ2-2 and V is TRBV18; TRBD1 is a possible D gene (5 bases). The V gene's germline CDR1 is KGHSH and CDR2 LQKENI. This CDR3 has 14 residues.